This T cell receptor (beta chain) was observed in a study of shared clonotypes between healthy human individuals. With 6 bases clipped from V and 2 bases from J, the junction kept 9 bases outside the gene matches. CDR3 length equals 16 residues. Looked up from germline, CDR1 is LNHDA and CDR2 is SQIVND (reference sequence). As concerns this clone: No antigen is known for it.

General study results and limits: Tissue TCR repertoires likely differ from these blood-only repertoires. Researchers found naive subsets generally carried larger estimated richness than memory subsets.

Naive CD8 cells comprised CD45RO-negative, CCR7-positively selected cells, excluding terminally differentiated effector memory CD45RA+ cells. Method: immunoSEQ multiplex PCR; TCRdb's copy keeps in-frame clones and lacks some. The sample gives about 2.2 million clones, about 93% of which show up once; around 1.8% is in the top ten. The chain recombines TRBV19 with TRBJ2-5, with TRBD1 matching over 10 bases. The sequencing sample was made of naive CD8+ T cells from PBMCs. The TCR originated in a man aged 18 to 30 in good health. Some clones in this sample may be carry-over from other donors' samples. CDR3 DNA sequence: TGTGCCAGTAGCAGACAGGGGGCGATTCTACAAGAGACCCAGTACTTC. Translating it yields CASSRQGAILQETQYF.